This T cell receptor (beta chain) originates from a study of patients and donors after allogeneic stem cell transplantation. Via MiXCR, TCRdb re-called the RT-PCR reads, giving one row per CDR3 protein. The sample has 65,000 to 80,000 distinct CDR3 sequences; more than 25% are singletons. Trimming cost V 5 bases and J 1 base, with 14 bases left between them. This CDR3 is built from 14 residues. Germline V CDR1 and CDR2: SQVTM, ANQGSEA. This TCR came from a human donor who was either an allogeneic HSCT recipient or a stem cell or donor lymphocyte infusion donor (not recorded which). It is not recorded whose cells these are; they may come from a transplant donor. The chain recombines TRBV29-1 with TRBJ1-2, with D unresolved. The sequencing input was blood, either unsorted or a sorted T cell fraction (not recorded which). CDR3 coding DNA: TGCAGCGTTTTTGACGAGGGAAATAACTATGGCTACACCTTC. Its translation: CSVFDEGNNYGYTF.